The TCR beta chain under discussion was sequenced for a study of blood T cell repertoires in COVID-19. Study-wide background: Both acute and convalescent COVID-19 samples were obtained from the United States, Italy and Spain. Sources were T cells, B-cell-depleted T cells, or PBMCs; the material itself was cDNA or gDNA.

This clone was observed once. Germline CDR1 reads SGHKS; CDR2 reads YYEKEE (reference sequence). V lost 0 bases and J lost 8; bases outside the gene matches: 4. The CDR3 runs to 16 residues. This table comes from immunoSEQ multiplex PCR, and its TCRdb copy is limited to in-frame clones, with some not included. The data show some 90,000 clones, about 90% seen once. Input material: peripheral blood. This chain joins TRBV5-5 and TRBJ2-1; 14 bases map to TRBD2. This TCR derives from a woman older than 75 with active or convalescent COVID-19. The CDR3 spells CASSLGLAGGPYEQFF. The CDR3 nucleotides are TGTGCCAGCAGCTTGGGACTAGCGGGAGGGCCGTATGAGCAGTTCTTC.